Each of the 3 T cell receptor beta chains below was sequenced from the same sample in a study of shared clonotypes between healthy human individuals. Sequencing used immunoSEQ multiplex PCR; TCRdb keeps in-frame clones, though not all of them. Of around 510,000 clones in the sample, roughly four fifths were seen once. Sequenced material: PBMCs. Source of these receptors: a woman aged 40 to 50 in good health. Some clones in this sample may be carry-over from other donors' samples.

J is TRBJ2-1 and V is TRBV7-9, with TRBD1 as a possible D gene (5 bases). CDR3 length equals 16 residues. V was cut by 5 bases and J by 2 bases, with 16 bases left in between. Germline V lookup: CDR1 SEHNR, CDR2 FQNEAQ (reference sequence). The CDR3 nucleotides are TGTGCCAGCAGCCAGTCGTCCAGGGTCACCTACAATGAGCAGTTCTTC. Residues: CASSQSSRVTYNEQFF.

The chain carries TRBV6-1 and TRBJ2-5; 9 positions match TRBD2. Germline lookup yields CDR1 MNHNS and CDR2 SASEGT. The CDR3 consists of 13 residues. V shed 8 bases, J shed 5 bases, and the junction held 6 bases outside the gene matches. The CDR3 sequence is CASRSGRRETQYF. The CDR3, as DNA: TGTGCCAGCCGTAGCGGGAGAAGGGAGACCCAGTACTTC.

This clone was detected ten times or more. The chain combines TRBV28 with TRBJ2-3; the D gene is possibly TRBD2 (5 bases). The CDR3 has 16 residues. CDR1 is MDHEN and CDR2 is SYDVKM in the germline V gene. The V and J ends lost 4 bases and 2 bases respectively, with 16 bases between them. CDR3 DNA sequence: TGTGCCAGCAGTTACGCGGGCTTCGTAGACACAGATACGCAGTATTTT. Its translation is CASSYAGFVDTDTQYF.